These T cell receptor beta chains were read from a single sample in a study of cytomegalovirus exposure and HLA in healthy donors. TCRdb keeps only in-frame clones here, not all; method: immunoSEQ multiplex PCR. Seen here are fewer than 200,000 clones, over 70% observed once, and the top ten hold 2% to 2.5%. The sequencing input was PBMCs. Receptors originate from a woman aged 25-40 years in good health and CMV-seronegative. Each CDR3 is given with its conserved first and last residue. D genes are given only for firm matches. For some rows the clone size is stated as once, few or many, or as a class when expanded; others skip it.

V	D	size	J	DNA	CDR3
TRBV30	TRBD1	.	TRBJ1-1	TGTGCCTGGACACAGGGGGCTTGGGAAGCTTTCTTT	CAWTQGAWEAFF
TRBV7-2	.	.	TRBJ1-5	TGTGCCAGCAGCTTAGGACGGGGATGGGGCAATCAGCCCCAGCATTTT	CASSLGRGWGNQPQHF
TRBV27	.	.	TRBJ1-2	TGTGCCAGCCTTCCGACAGCTACCGCCGGTGGCTACACCTTC	CASLPTATAGGYTF
TRBV2	.	.	TRBJ1-5	TGTGCCAGCCGGGAGGGATATAGCAATCAGCCCCAGCATTTT	CASREGYSNQPQHF
TRBV6-1	TRBD1	.	TRBJ1-3	TGTGCCAGCAGCGACAGGGACAGGGCTGGAAACACCATATATTTT	CASSDRDRAGNTIYF
TRBV7-9	.	.	TRBJ2-5	TGTGCCAGCAGCTTAGGGTCGCGGTTCCAAGAGACCCAGTACTTC	CASSLGSRFQETQYF
TRBV4-3	TRBD2	once	TRBJ2-7	TGCGCCAGCAGCCAAACACTAGCGGGTAATGAGCAGTACTTC	CASSQTLAGNEQYF
TRBV5-1	.	.	TRBJ2-3	TGCGCCAGCCGACAGCCTAGCACAGATACGCAGTATTTT	CASRQPSTDTQYF
TRBV2	.	.	TRBJ2-1	TGTGCCAGCAGGGAGGGGCGTAACAATGAGCAGTTCTTC	CASREGRNNEQFF
TRBV2	TRBD1	.	TRBJ1-2	TGTGCCAGCAGGGACAGGGGCCACTATGGCTACACCTTC	CASRDRGHYGYTF
TRBV6-6	TRBD1	.	TRBJ1-2	TGTGCCAGCAGCCGGGACAGCAGTAACTATGGCTACACCTTC	CASSRDSSNYGYTF
TRBV6-4	TRBD1	few	TRBJ1-6	TGTGCCAGCAGTGAGGGGACAGATAATTCACCCCTCCACTTT	CASSEGTDNSPLHF
TRBV6-1	TRBD2	.	TRBJ2-2	TGTGCCAGTAGTAGCGGGGGGCAGAACACCGGGGAGCTGTTTTTT	CASSSGGQNTGELFF
TRBV7-9	.	.	TRBJ2-3	TGTGCCAGCAGCTTCTACGCTAGTTCTACGCAGTATTTT	CASSFYASSTQYF
TRBV18	.	.	TRBJ1-3	TGTGCCAGCTCACAGTCGCGGCAGAGCTCTGGAAACACCATATATTTT	CASSQSRQSSGNTIYF
TRBV6-5	.	.	TRBJ2-7	TGTGCCAGCAGTTCTTTCTCCTACGAGCAGTACTTC	CASSSFSYEQYF
TRBV5-1	TRBD2	once	TRBJ2-5	TGCGCCAGCAAGATGACGATTAGCGGGGGGGCCCCGGTAGAGACCCAGTACTTC	CASKMTISGGAPVETQYF